The text below deals with one T cell receptor (beta chain). This sample is part of a study of control samples from healthy donors and cancer patients. Sequenced by immunoSEQ multiplex PCR; TCRdb stores in-frame clones only, minus some. The sample records fewer than 65,000 clones, approximately 89% being singletons. This receptor was taken from a man aged 35 to 55 with colorectal cancer. What was sequenced was PBMCs.

CDR3 DNA: TGTGCCAGCAGCGCCTTACTAGCGGGAAGTACCTACGAGCAGTACTTC. This codes for CASSALLAGSTYEQYF. This chain uses TRBV5-6 with TRBJ2-7; 10 positions match TRBD2. From germline, CDR1 is SGHDT and CDR2 YYEEEE. CDR3 length: 16 residues. Trimming cost V 4 bases and J 2 bases; bases outside gene matches: 9.